The clone carrying this TCR beta chain was recorded many times. What it binds is unknown. This entry belongs to a study of CD8+CD57+ T cells in acquired aplastic anemia. Study background: Sorted CD4+ and CD8+ cells gave a mean 3.2 ug DNA, range about 0.19 to 27.4 ug.

General observations from the study: Patients and controls had CD8+ Simpson's diversity values that were not significantly distinct.

Genomic DNA, serving as template, underwent TCR beta VDJ and CDR3 profiling. TCRdb processed the reads anew with MiXCR; each CDR3 protein has one entry. This sample has 100,000 to 150,000 distinct CDR3 sequences; 40% occur once, and the top ten carry approximately 2.6%. V lost 5 bases and J lost 4; bases outside the gene matches: 13. This CDR3 comprises 19 residues. The germline V gene encodes CDR1 SGHAT and CDR2 FQNNGV. Individuals selected for sequencing had exhibited CD8+CD57+ cell expansion on flow cytometry. Among the patients, all had severe acquired aplastic anemia. This chain links TRBV11-2 with TRBJ2-3, with TRBD2 matching over 15 bases. What was sequenced was sorted CD4+, CD8+, or CD8+CD57+ T cells (not recorded which) from PBMCs. This sequence was found in a human donor with aplastic anemia. CDR3 DNA: TGTGCCAGCAGCACCCAGACCGGGACTAGCGGGGGGTTGGCAGATACGCAGTATTTT. Translation gives CASSTQTGTSGGLADTQYF.